A single sample gave rise to the 23 T cell receptor beta chains below, sequenced in a study of T cells in Graves' hyperthyroidism and ophthalmopathy. The TCR beta CDR3 regions underwent amplification using RNA transcripts as the source. Primed by the HTBI set, a first-round RT-PCR was run on the TCR CDR3. TCRdb analysed the multiplex PCR reads with MiXCR anew, one entry per CDR3 protein. This sample has about 46,000 distinct CDR3 sequences, with over 45% found just once. Sequenced material: peripheral blood or thyroid tissue (not recorded which). The origin of the receptors is a woman aged 45-60 years with Graves' hyperthyroidism.

This clonotype has ten or more counts. CDR3 bases: TGTGCCAGCAGCTTGGATACTTTGGCTAGCGGGAGTCCCGGGGAGCTGTTTTTT. Its protein is CASSLDTLASGSPGELFF. V is TRBV5-4 and J is TRBJ2-2; the match to TRBD2 covers 10 bases. Germline trimming cut 0 bases from V and 6 bases from J; bases unmatched to any gene: 11. This CDR3 is built from 18 residues. Germline values: CDR1 SGHNT, CDR2 YYREEE (reference sequence).

V is TRBV5-1 and J is TRBJ1-6, with 7 bases that match TRBD1. Germline CDR1 reads SGHRS; CDR2 reads YFSETQ. V shed 4 bases, J shed 10 bases, and the junction held 11 bases outside the gene matches. There are 15 residues in the CDR3. CDR3 sequence (DNA): TGCGCCAGCAGCCGCCAGGGGGACGGTTACTCACCCCTCCACTTT. Translation gives CASSRQGDGYSPLHF.

The rearrangement links TRBV20-1 to TRBJ2-2, with 12 bases identical to TRBD2. Unmatched junction bases numbered 3, after V lost 4 bases and J lost 9 bases. Germline loops: CDR1 DFQATT, CDR2 SNEGSKA (reference sequence). This CDR3 has 13 residues. The CDR3 sequence: CSAMTSGSRELFF. The CDR3, as DNA: TGCAGTGCTATGACTAGCGGGAGTAGGGAGCTGTTTTTT.

The table lists this clonotype with many counts. The genes are TRBV4-1 and TRBJ2-2, with D possibly TRBD1 on 6 matching bases. From germline, CDR1 is MGHRA and CDR2 YSYEKL. This CDR3 has 15 amino acids. The V end was cut by 2 bases, the J end by 4 bases, with 11 bases between. Written as DNA, the CDR3 is TGCGCCAGCAGCCAATCTCCGACAGGCACCGGGGAGCTGTTTTTT. This codes for CASSQSPTGTGELFF.

Note on this clonotype: One junction end does not reproduce the germline sequence, and a read error may be involved. The gene calls are TRBV5-6 and TRBJ2-2; a weak D match, TRBD2 (5 bases). This CDR3 has 17 residues. Germline assignment: CDR1 SGHDT and CDR2 YYEEEE. This chain's CDR3 is CASSPRARRVRTGELLF. CDR3 DNA: TGTGCCAGCAGCCCCCGGGCCAGGAGAGTACGCACCGGGGAGCTGTTGTTC.

In its sample, this clonotype was seen many times. The V and J genes are TRBV19 and TRBJ1-5; D is uncertain. The CDR3 has 16 amino acids. V was trimmed by 1 base and J by 2 bases, leaving 12 bases between them. Germline-derived CDR1 and CDR2 are LNHDA and SQIVND (reference sequence). DNA for the CDR3: TGTGCCAGTAGTATAGGACCCGAGGGCCGCAATCAGCCCCAGCATTTT. Amino acids: CASSIGPEGRNQPQHF.

This clonotype was seen many times. The chain carries TRBV20-1 and TRBJ1-4; D call uncertain. With 4 bases removed from V and 8 bases from J, the gap between germline ends came to 11 bases. There are 12 residues in the CDR3. Germline CDR1 reads DFQATT; CDR2 reads SNEGSKA (reference sequence). The CDR3 sequence: CSAKWGVEKLFF. CDR3 nucleotides: TGCAGTGCTAAGTGGGGAGTGGAAAAACTGTTTTTT.

The genes are TRBV10-2 and TRBJ2-7; 8 positions match TRBD1. The ends lost 7 bases at V and 0 bases at J; junction bases unmatched: 5. Germline loops: CDR1 WSHSY, CDR2 SAAADI. The CDR3 spans 14 residues. The CDR3 reads CASTEDRASYEQYF. The CDR3 region has the DNA TGCGCCAGCACCGAGGACAGGGCCTCCTACGAGCAGTACTTC.

The gene calls are TRBV20-1 and TRBJ2-7; the match to TRBD2 covers 8 bases. From germline, CDR1 is DFQATT and CDR2 SNEGSKA (reference sequence). Germline trimming cut 2 bases from V and 5 bases from J; bases unmatched to any gene: 5. This CDR3 has 13 residues. The CDR3 coding sequence is TGCAGTGCTAGAAGCGGGAGTCTAGACGAGCAGTACTTC. It specifies CSARSGSLDEQYF.

This clonotype was detected ten times or more. V is TRBV28 and J is TRBJ2-7; D possibly matches TRBD1 or TRBD2 (7 bases each). Trimming shortened V by 4 bases and J by 2 bases, and 18 bases separated the two germline ends. The CDR3 loop spans 16 amino acids. CDR1 is MDHEN, CDR2 SYDVKM, per germline. Written as DNA, the CDR3 is TGTGCCAGCAGTTCCGAGGGGGCGGGAGCAACCTACGAGCAGTACTTC. Its translation is CASSSEGAGATYEQYF.

This clonotype was recorded a few times. CDR3 nucleotides: TGTGCCAGCAGTTTTGGGACTAGCGGGTCAGGTGAGCAGTACTTC. Translating it yields CASSFGTSGSGEQYF. V gene TRBV27 combines with J gene TRBJ2-7, with 12 bases identical to TRBD2. The J segment lost 7 bases and the V segment lost 3 bases, leaving 7 bases of the junction unmatched. CDR3 length: 15 amino acids. Germline V gene lookup returns CDR1 MNHEY and CDR2 SMNVEV (reference sequence).

The chain recombines TRBV7-8 with TRBJ2-5, with TRBD2 identical over 9 bases. Germline CDR1 reads SGHVS; CDR2 reads FQNEAQ. CDR3 length equals 14 residues. V trimming: 1 base; J trimming: 13 bases; junction bases outside the gene matches: 10. This CDR3 is CASSLGEGGRAVYF. The CDR3 region has the DNA TGTGCCAGCAGCTTAGGGGAAGGCGGGAGGGCCGTGTACTTC.

Notes on this clonotype: It may be a read error: a sequence one base away is much more abundant. V gene TRBV20-1 combines with J gene TRBJ2-7; TRBD1 matches at 7 bases. CDR3 length: 11 residues. Germline CDR1 DFQATT, CDR2 SNEGSKA (reference sequence). CDR3 bases: TGCAGTGCTATCGACAGGGACGAGCAGTGCTTC. This encodes CSAIDRDEQCF.

The chain employs TRBV25-1 and TRBJ1-1; no clear D. CDR3 length: 16 residues. Trimming took 4 bases from V and 1 from J, leaving 16 bases between them. CDR1 and CDR2 (germline): MGHDK, SYGVNS. CDR3 sequence (DNA): TGTGCCAGCAGTGGGTTGGGTAGGCAGGCGAACACTGAAGCTTTCTTT. It translates to CASSGLGRQANTEAFF.

This clonotype was counted many times. J is TRBJ2-7 and V is TRBV20-1; 8 bases are shared with TRBD1. The CDR3 length is 13 residues. V lost 4 bases, J lost 3 bases, and 5 bases stayed unmatched. Germline CDR1 and CDR2: DFQATT and SNEGSKA (reference sequence). For the CDR3, the DNA is TGCAGTGCTAACGACAGGGGTGGCTACGAGCAGTACTTC. This codes for CSANDRGGYEQYF.

The rearrangement links TRBV7-9 to TRBJ1-1; 8 nucleotides align to TRBD1. After removal of 0 bases from V and 10 bases from J, the junction contained 4 bases not matched to a gene. Germline V gene sequence: CDR1 SEHNR, CDR2 FQNEAQ (reference sequence). This CDR3 spans 13 amino acids. In DNA form, the CDR3 reads TGTGCCAGCAGCTTAGCGATGGGACAGGCAGCTTTCTTT. This gives the protein CASSLAMGQAAFF.

The chain uses TRBV20-1 and TRBJ2-5; 9 bases map to TRBD2. V was pared by 5 bases and J by 5 bases, with 12 bases of the junction left unmatched. Per germline, CDR1 DFQATT and CDR2 SNEGSKA (reference sequence). This CDR3 has 15 residues. CDR3 residues: CSAWDISGSSETQYF. In DNA form, the CDR3 reads TGCAGTGCTTGGGACATTAGCGGGAGTAGCGAGACCCAGTACTTC.

The V and J genes are TRBV27 and TRBJ1-4, with TRBD1 as a possible D gene (6 bases). The CDR3 spans 15 residues. Trimming took 8 bases from V and 7 from J, leaving 20 bases between them. From germline, CDR1 is MNHEY and CDR2 SMNVEV (reference sequence). This CDR3 is CASGRGALQFEKLFF. CDR3 DNA: TGTGCCAGCGGTCGGGGGGCTCTGCAATTTGAAAAACTGTTTTTT.

The rearrangement links TRBV7-6 to TRBJ2-7; D is unclear. Trimming removed 0 bases from V and 7 bases from J, with 10 bases in between. The CDR3 extends over 13 amino acids. From germline, CDR1 is SGHVS and CDR2 FNYEAQ. The CDR3 loop reads CASSLAPQSEQYF. CDR3 sequence (DNA): TGTGCCAGCAGCTTAGCGCCCCAGTCTGAGCAGTACTTC.

The sample holds many counts of this clonotype. The rearrangement links TRBV27 to TRBJ1-1; D is uncertain. The CDR3 totals 13 residues. Looked up from germline, CDR1 is MNHEY and CDR2 is SMNVEV (reference sequence). V shed 6 bases and J shed 1 base, with 9 bases lying between them. This CDR3 reads CASSRKGNTEAFF. The CDR3 DNA sequence: TGTGCCAGCAGCCGCAAAGGGAACACTGAAGCTTTCTTT.

This clonotype occurred many times. The chain combines TRBV7-2 with TRBJ1-1; 7 bases line up with TRBD1. The CDR3 runs 15 residues. Looked up from germline, CDR1 is SGHTA and CDR2 is FQGNSA. With 5 bases clipped from V and 6 bases from J, the junction kept 12 bases outside the gene matches. The CDR3 nucleotides are TGTGCCAGCAGCAAGGGGACAGTGAGGCAATCTGAAGCTTTCTTT. It translates to CASSKGTVRQSEAFF.

This clonotype was picked up many times. This chain connects TRBV2 to TRBJ1-1, with TRBD1 as a possible D gene (6 bases). CDR1 SNHLY and CDR2 FYNNEI come from the germline V gene. The CDR3 has 13 residues. The CDR3 coding sequence is TGTGCTAGAGAGGGGGGCAGGCCTTCTGAAGCTTTCTTT. Protein product: CAREGGRPSEAFF.

This clonotype has ten or more counts. This chain joins TRBV28 and TRBJ2-5, with D hard to call. V was pared by 2 bases and J by 7 bases, with 8 bases between. Germline loops: CDR1 MDHEN, CDR2 SYDVKM. CDR3 size: 12 residues. The CDR3 DNA reads as TGTGCCAGCAGTTTAAGGTTCGGGACCCAGTACTTC. This translates into CASSLRFGTQYF. The variable domain in full, with the rest retrieved from reference TRBV28 and TRBJ2-5, is DVKVTQSSRYLVKRTGEKVFLECVQDMDHENMFWYRQDPGLGLRLIYFSYDVKMKEKGDIPEGYSVSREKKERFSLILESASTNQTSMYLCASSLRFGTQYFGPGTRLLVL.